One and the same sample provided the 24 T cell receptor beta chains below, sequenced in a study of blood T cell repertoires in COVID-19. Using immunoSEQ multiplex PCR, the repertoire was profiled, and TCRdb retains in-frame clones only, with some absent. Of fewer than 300,000 clones listed, about nine tenths are singletons. Sequencing was performed on PBMCs or T cells enriched from blood (not recorded which). The origin of the receptors is a middle-aged woman with acute COVID-19.

The V and J genes are TRBV19 and TRBJ2-1; tentative D call: TRBD2 (5 bases). Germline CDR1 LNHDA, CDR2 SQIVND (reference sequence). This CDR3 spans 16 amino acids. Between the trimmed V and J ends, which lost 2 bases and 0 bases, there was a span of 11 bases. The CDR3 is CASSIIAWSSYNEQFF. DNA for the CDR3: TGTGCCAGTAGTATAATAGCGTGGAGCTCCTACAATGAGCAGTTCTTC.

The chain recombines TRBV11-3 with TRBJ2-1; TRBD2 matches at 16 bases. The J segment lost 6 bases and the V segment lost 5 bases, leaving 10 bases of the junction unmatched. CDR1 is SGHNT and CDR2 is YENEEA in the germline V gene. This CDR3 spans 18 amino acids. The DNA for the CDR3 is TGTGCCAGCAGCCCAGGGACTAGCGGGAGGGCCGGACTCAATGAGCAGTTCTTC. It yields the protein CASSPGTSGRAGLNEQFF. The variable domain in full, completed from reference TRBV11-3 and TRBJ2-1, reads EAGVVQSPRYKIIEKKQPVAFWCNPISGHNTLYWYLQNLGQGPELLIRYENEEAVDDSQLPKDRFSAERLKGVDSTLKIQPAELGDSAVYLCASSPGTSGRAGLNEQFFGPGTRLTVL.

The J gene is TRBJ2-1, the V gene TRBV27; D might be TRBD1 (6 bases). Trimming cost V 6 bases and J 0 bases, with 12 bases left between them. In germline, CDR1 is MNHEY, CDR2 SMNVEV (reference sequence). The length of the CDR3 is 15 residues. The CDR3 nucleotides are TGTGCCAGCAGCCTTGGCAGGGGCTCCTACAATGAGCAGTTCTTC. This gives the protein CASSLGRGSYNEQFF.

The CDR3 is CASTFTGAGTEAFF. CDR3 sequence (DNA): TGTGCCAGCACCTTTACAGGGGCTGGCACTGAAGCTTTCTTT. V is TRBV25-1 and J is TRBJ1-1, with 7 bases identical to TRBD1. Germline V gene lookup returns CDR1 MGHDK and CDR2 SYGVNS. J was trimmed by 4 bases and V by 7 bases; bases with no gene match: 9. CDR3 length equals 14 residues.

DNA for the CDR3: TGCGCCAGCCAACAAACAGGGACCACAGATACGCAGTATTTT. It yields the protein CASQQTGTTDTQYF. The rearrangement uses TRBV5-1 and TRBJ2-3, with TRBD1 as a possible D gene (6 bases). The ends were cut back, 7 bases at V and 2 bases at J, with 14 bases in the middle. Germline V lookup: CDR1 SGHRS, CDR2 YFSETQ. The CDR3 runs 14 residues.

The CDR3 DNA reads as TGTGCCAGCTCACCGGGACAGGGTAGGGAGACCCAGTACTTC. This translates into CASSPGQGRETQYF. The V gene is TRBV18, the J gene TRBJ2-5; 9 bases match TRBD1. Germline CDR1 reads KGHSH; CDR2 reads LQKENI. The CDR3 runs 14 residues. V was pared by 3 bases and J by 5 bases, with 4 bases of the junction left unmatched.

The CDR3 here is CASSVGGTGVEKLFF. For the CDR3, the DNA is TGTGCCAGCAGCGTAGGAGGGACAGGGGTTGAAAAACTGTTTTTT. The chain couples TRBV9 to TRBJ1-4; 10 nucleotides align to TRBD1. The CDR3 sequence is 15 residues long. The ends lost 0 bases at V and 7 bases at J; junction bases unmatched: 3. In germline, CDR1 is SGDLS, CDR2 YYNGEE. The full variable domain, completed using reference TRBV9 and TRBJ1-4, is DSGVTQTPKHLITATGQRVTLRCSPRSGDLSVYWYQQSLDQGLQFLIQYYNGEERAKGNILERFSAQQFPDLHSELNLSSLELGDSALYFCASSVGGTGVEKLFFGSGTQLSVL.

This clone showed up just once. The V call is TRBV6-2 or TRBV6-3, the J call TRBJ2-7, with D perhaps matching TRBD2 (5 bases). The CDR3 length is 13 residues. Germline V gene lookup returns CDR1 MNHEY and CDR2 SVGEGT. V lost 6 bases and J lost 3, with 12 bases in between. CDR3 sequence: CASSGAENYEQYV. CDR3 coding DNA: TGTGCCAGCAGCGGAGCGGAAAACTACGAGCAGTACGTC.

V is TRBV10-3 and J is TRBJ1-1, with D possibly TRBD1 on 5 matching bases. Trimming removed 0 bases at V and 4 bases at J, with 12 bases between. The CDR3 contains 15 residues. Germline values: CDR1 ENHRY, CDR2 SYGVKD. In DNA form, the CDR3 reads TGTGCCATCAGTGAGTCGGGGGGGTTTGGCACTGAAGCTTTCTTT. As protein: CAISESGGFGTEAFF.

This clone was seen just once. This sequence joins TRBV5-6 and TRBJ1-5; D perhaps matches TRBD1 (5 bases). From germline, CDR1 is SGHDT and CDR2 YYEEEE. Trimming cost V 4 bases and J 6 bases, with 20 bases left between them. CDR3 length: 16 amino acids. CDR3 sequence reads: CASSRRGRVEGQPQHF. The CDR3 nucleotides are TGTGCCAGCAGCCGGCGGGGCAGGGTAGAAGGTCAGCCCCAGCATTTT.

The J gene is TRBJ2-3, the V gene TRBV24-1; 8 nucleotides line up with TRBD2. This CDR3 comprises 16 residues. CDR1 and CDR2 from the germline V gene are KGHDR and SFDVKD. V lost 5 bases and J lost 4; bases outside the gene matches: 10. CDR3 bases: TGTGCCACCAGTGCCGGTAGAGCGGGAGTGGCAGATACGCAGTATTTT. It encodes CATSAGRAGVADTQYF.

This chain links TRBV7-9 with TRBJ2-7; 14 positions match TRBD2. The CDR3 sequence is 17 residues long. The V gene's germline CDR1 is SEHNR and CDR2 FQNEAQ (reference sequence). V was clipped by 1 base and J by 3 bases; unmatched bases: 5. CDR3 bases: TGTGCCAGCAGCTTAGAGGGACTAGCGGGAGATTTCTACGAGCAGTACTTC. This translates into CASSLEGLAGDFYEQYF. Variable domain in full (rest from reference TRBV7-9 and TRBJ2-7): DTGVSQNPRHKITKRGQNVTFRCDPISEHNRLYWYRQTLGQGPEFLTYFQNEAQLEKSRLLSDRFSAERPKGSFSTLEIQRTEQGDSAMYLCASSLEGLAGDFYEQYFGPGTRLTVT.

The chain carries TRBV10-2 and TRBJ2-7, with 9 bases that match TRBD2. Germline assignment: CDR1 WSHSY and CDR2 SAAADI. J was trimmed by 4 bases and V by 8 bases; bases with no gene match: 9. This CDR3 has 14 residues. CDR3 coding DNA: TGCGCCAGCTCCCCTCCTAGCGGGATTTACGAGCAGTACTTC. Encoded protein: CASSPPSGIYEQYF.

The rearrangement links TRBV29-1 to TRBJ1-2; 10 bases agree with TRBD1. Trimming at V came to 6 bases and at J to 8 bases, leaving 9 bases not matched to a gene. The germline gives CDR1 SQVTM, CDR2 ANQGSEA. The CDR3 is 13 residues long. DNA for the CDR3: TGCAGCGTGGGACAGGGGCCCCCTGAGGGCTACACCTTC. Its protein is CSVGQGPPEGYTF.

The DNA for the CDR3 is TGTGCCATCAGTGAGAGGGATTCGATTAGCGGGGGGAGAGAGACCCAGTACTTC. It specifies CAISERDSISGGRETQYF. The chain links TRBV10-3 to TRBJ2-5; 10 positions match TRBD2. The CDR3 has 18 residues. J lost 4 bases, V lost 2 bases, and 13 bases had no gene match. The germline V gene encodes CDR1 ENHRY and CDR2 SYGVKD.

The chain couples TRBV28 to TRBJ1-2; 9 bases align to TRBD1. This CDR3 region has 18 residues. J gave up 3 bases and V 5 bases, and 16 bases lay outside the gene matches. Germline lookup yields CDR1 MDHEN and CDR2 SYDVKM. CDR3 bases: TGTGCCAGCAGTGGTGGGGACAGGGCTTTTGTCGGGGACTATGGCTACACCTTC. This gives the protein CASSGGDRAFVGDYGYTF.

The rearrangement joins TRBV27 to TRBJ2-2, with D tentatively TRBD1 (5 bases). Germline-derived CDR1 and CDR2 are MNHEY and SMNVEV (reference sequence). The V end lost 8 bases, the J end lost 8 bases, and 12 bases lay between the germline ends. This CDR3 has 12 residues. CDR3 protein: CASGIKGGELFF. In DNA, the CDR3 is TGTGCCAGCGGCATAAAGGGGGGGGAGCTGTTTTTT.

This clone was seen only a few times. The J gene is TRBJ1-2, the V gene TRBV11-2, with a possible D match to TRBD1 (6 bases). V shed 5 bases and J shed 4 bases, with 17 bases lying between them. CDR3 length: 15 residues. Germline V CDR1 and CDR2: SGHAT, FQNNGV. The DNA for the CDR3 is TGTGCCAGCAGCCCCGGACAGTTAAACGTCTATGGCTACACCTTC. This translates into CASSPGQLNVYGYTF.

The V call is TRBV4-1, the J call TRBJ2-1; maybe TRBD2 (6 bases). CDR3 length: 16 residues. CDR1 and CDR2 from the germline V gene are MGHRA and YSYEKL. Between the trimmed V and J ends, which lost 4 bases and 5 bases, there was a span of 18 bases. The CDR3 nucleotides read TGCGCCAGCAGCCGAGGTCGGTGGGAGGCAAACAATGAGCAGTTCTTC. Translated: CASSRGRWEANNEQFF.

The rearrangement uses TRBV28 and TRBJ2-1; 12 bases fit TRBD2. With 5 bases clipped from V and 8 bases from J, the junction kept 13 bases outside the gene matches. Germline V gene data show CDR1 as MDHEN and CDR2 as SYDVKM. CDR3 length equals 17 residues. CDR3 in DNA: TGTGCCAGCAGTCCCTTAGGACTAGCGGGAAAGAAGGATGAGCAGTTCTTC. This encodes CASSPLGLAGKKDEQFF.

This chain links TRBV11-2 with TRBJ2-1, with D maybe TRBD2 (5 bases). Germline-derived CDR1 and CDR2 are SGHAT and FQNNGV. Trimming cost V 4 bases and J 12 bases, with 13 bases left between them. The CDR3 runs to 12 residues. The CDR3 DNA sequence: TGTGCCAGCAGCTCATCCGGGGTTTGGCAGTTCTTC. It encodes CASSSSGVWQFF. The variable domain in full, completed from reference TRBV11-2 and TRBJ2-1, reads EAGVAQSPRYKIIEKRQSVAFWCNPISGHATLYWYQQILGQGPKLLIQFQNNGVVDDSQLPKDRFSAERLKGVDSTLKIQPAKLEDSAVYLCASSSSGVWQFFGPGTRLTVL.

The rearrangement uses TRBV6-5 and TRBJ2-1; 7 nucleotides agree with TRBD1. The CDR3 contains 16 residues. The junction had 5 bases not matched to a gene; V was cut back by 0 bases and J by 3 bases. CDR1 and CDR2 (germline): MNHEY, SVGAGI. The CDR3: CASSYSVGQIYNEQFF. The CDR3, as DNA: TGTGCCAGCAGTTACTCGGTGGGACAGATCTACAATGAGCAGTTCTTC.

This rearrangement joins TRBV5-1 to TRBJ2-2; 14 bases match TRBD2. Germline trimming cut 2 bases from V and 7 bases from J; bases unmatched to any gene: 10. Germline-derived CDR1 and CDR2 are SGHRS and YFSETQ. The CDR3 totals 18 residues. The CDR3 sequence: CASSFSGTSGSSVGELFF. The CDR3 DNA follows: TGCGCCAGCAGCTTTTCAGGGACTAGCGGGAGTTCGGTCGGGGAGCTGTTTTTT.

This chain uses TRBV24-1 with TRBJ2-1, with 10 positions matching TRBD2. The CDR3 spans 15 residues. Germline CDR1 reads KGHDR; CDR2 reads SFDVKD. V lost 3 bases and J lost 4; bases outside the gene matches: 2. CDR3 sequence reads: CATSDNSGRYNEQFF. The CDR3, as DNA: TGTGCCACCAGTGATAATAGCGGGAGGTACAATGAGCAGTTCTTC.